The present TCR beta chain was sequenced within a study of T cell clones after liver transplantation. TCRdb's table, derived via immunoSEQ multiplex PCR, lists solely in-frame clones and lacks some. The sample comprises fewer than 50,000 clones, roughly 84% of which are singletons, and about 2.5% rests with the top ten. This clone was detected once. Sorting of unstimulated PBMCs yielded separate CD3+CD4+ and CD3+CD8+ fractions. This clonotype was obtained from a human patient who received a liver transplant. Among the T cells, some may be from the graft donor. The input for sequencing was CD4+ T cells from blood, taken 24 months after liver transplant.

This chain's CDR3 is CASFPLGNTGELFF. CDR3 DNA: TGTGCCAGCTTTCCTCTAGGGAACACCGGGGAGCTGTTTTTT. This sequence joins TRBV6-5 and TRBJ2-2, with unresolved D. V was pared by 8 bases and J by 1 base, with 11 bases between. CDR3 size: 14 residues. Germline CDR1 reads MNHEY; CDR2 reads SVGAGI.